This T cell receptor beta chain was found in a study of glioma-infiltrating T cells after dendritic cell vaccination. CDR3 length equals 13 residues. Trimming removed 5 bases from V and 4 bases from J, with 12 bases in between. Germline V gives CDR1 MDHEN, CDR2 SYDVKM. The time point: after dendritic cell vaccination, including at tumor progression/relapse. Patients had residual fresh-frozen tumor tissue and more than two years of survival data. Profiling relied on immunoSEQ multiplex PCR, and the TCRdb table lists in-frame clones only, not all of them. The profile shows around 92,000 clones, more than 70% of them singletons. This clone was detected only once.

The sequence derives from a human donor with glioblastoma. This chain uses TRBV28 with TRBJ2-7; weak D call: TRBD1 (6 bases). The sample here was blood, taken after dendritic cell vaccination. CDR3 coding DNA: TGTGCCAGCAGTCCGGGACACCTGTACGAGCAGTACTTC. It specifies CASSPGHLYEQYF. The variable domain in full, completed from reference TRBV28 and TRBJ2-7, reads DVKVTQSSRYLVKRTGEKVFLECVQDMDHENMFWYRQDPGLGLRLIYFSYDVKMKEKGDIPEGYSVSREKKERFSLILESASTNQTSMYLCASSPGHLYEQYFGPGTRLTVT.